This entry lists 10 T cell receptor beta chains sequenced from one sample in a study of blood T cell repertoires in COVID-19 (dated by TCRdb to between 2020 and 2021). Libraries were constructed by the immunoSEQ multiplex PCR assay. TCRdb retrieved this table from immuneACCESS and kept in-frame rearrangements only. Not all clones are present; in checked studies, unresolved V genes account for under half, and no reason is known for the remainder. For this sample the table gives roughly 250,000 clones, of which about 88% were detected only once. 0.9% to 1% of the sample is in the top ten clones. Sample: peripheral blood. The receptors come from a woman in her forties who had recovered from COVID-19.

This chain joins TRBV15 and TRBJ2-1; D is undetermined. This CDR3 has 16 residues. V shed 0 bases and J shed 5 bases, with 14 bases lying between them. Germline CDR1 and CDR2: LNHNV and YYDKDF (reference sequence). The CDR3 DNA follows: TGTGCCACCAGCAGAGAGTCCAGTCTAGGCCACAATGAGCAGTTCTTC. It specifies CATSRESSLGHNEQFF.

CDR3 sequence: CASSLGGLATDTQYF. As DNA, the CDR3 is TGTGCCAGCAGTTTGGGGGGACTAGCGACAGATACGCAGTATTTT. The rearrangement uses TRBV6-5 and TRBJ2-3; 10 nucleotides agree with TRBD2. The CDR3 runs 15 residues. V lost 4 bases, J lost 3 bases, and 4 bases stayed unmatched. The V gene's germline CDR1 is MNHEY and CDR2 SVGAGI.

The chain has TRBV11-2 and TRBJ2-5; 7 nucleotides agree with TRBD1. Germline V gives CDR1 SGHAT, CDR2 FQNNGV. The CDR3 is 14 residues long. V dropped 4 bases and J dropped 9; count of bases not matched to a gene: 11. The CDR3 loop reads CASSSPDRLGPQYF. DNA of the CDR3: TGTGCCAGCAGCTCCCCGGACAGGCTGGGGCCCCAGTACTTC.

J is TRBJ2-7 and V is TRBV5-6; D unclear. The V gene lost 1 base and the J gene lost 1 base, with 6 bases spanning the gap. Germline CDR1 reads SGHDT; CDR2 reads YYEEEE. The CDR3 runs 13 residues. The CDR3 coding sequence is TGTGCCAGCAGCTTGATCCTTTCCTACGAGCAGTACTTC. Translating gives CASSLILSYEQYF.

Points on this clone: The sample carries other DNA sequences with the same CDR3. J is TRBJ2-5 and V is TRBV20-1; D is uncertain. The CDR3 runs 11 residues. The V and J ends lost 3 bases and 4 bases respectively, with 6 bases between them. Germline assignment: CDR1 DFQATT and CDR2 SNEGSKA (reference sequence). This chain's CDR3 is CSASPGETQYF. The DNA for the CDR3 is TGCAGTGCTAGTCCCGGAGAGACCCAGTACTTC.

V gene TRBV5-1 combines with J gene TRBJ2-1, with D possibly matching TRBD2 (6 bases). Germline CDR1 SGHRS, CDR2 YFSETQ. CDR3 length equals 12 residues. V dropped 4 bases and J dropped 14 bases, with 16 bases sitting between them. CDR3 loop: CASSGGTGEKFF. The CDR3 region has the DNA TGCGCCAGCAGCGGAGGGACTGGGGAAAAGTTCTTC.

The J gene is TRBJ1-2, the V gene TRBV27; D might be TRBD1 (6 bases). CDR1 MNHEY and CDR2 SMNVEV come from the germline V gene (reference sequence). CDR3 size: 13 residues. Trimming stripped 0 bases from V and 9 bases from J, with 11 bases between. The CDR3 loop reads CASSLSGAPSYTF. CDR3 in DNA: TGTGCCAGCAGTTTATCGGGGGCACCAAGCTACACCTTC.

The chain has TRBV7-9 and TRBJ2-5, with D unclear. The CDR3 is 13 amino acids. Germline V gives CDR1 SEHNR, CDR2 FQNEAQ (reference sequence). V dropped 2 bases and J dropped 1 base, with 5 bases sitting between them. This CDR3 is CASSLSGQETQYF. In nucleotides, the CDR3 is TGTGCCAGCAGCTTATCGGGCCAAGAGACCCAGTACTTC.

The V and J genes are TRBV9 and TRBJ2-7; the D gene is possibly TRBD1 (6 bases). V lost 4 bases to trimming and J lost 0 bases, with 11 bases between them. The germline CDR1 and CDR2 sequences are SGDLS and YYNGEE. There are 14 residues in the CDR3. The CDR3 region has the DNA TGTGCCAGCAGCCCTGGACAGAACTCCTACGAGCAGTACTTC. It is translated as CASSPGQNSYEQYF.

Regarding this clone: The sample contains more than one DNA sequence encoding this CDR3. The rearrangement joins TRBV3-1 (or the pseudogene TRBV3-2) to TRBJ1-1; TRBD1 might be the D (5 bases). The CDR3 spans 14 residues. V gave up 1 base and J gave up 3 bases, with 9 bases separating them. Germline V lookup: CDR1 LGHDT, CDR2 YNNKEL (reference sequence). The CDR3 DNA reads as TGTGCCAGCAGCCAAGTCGGGGGGGACACTGAAGCTTTCTTT. Translated, it gives CASSQVGGDTEAFF.